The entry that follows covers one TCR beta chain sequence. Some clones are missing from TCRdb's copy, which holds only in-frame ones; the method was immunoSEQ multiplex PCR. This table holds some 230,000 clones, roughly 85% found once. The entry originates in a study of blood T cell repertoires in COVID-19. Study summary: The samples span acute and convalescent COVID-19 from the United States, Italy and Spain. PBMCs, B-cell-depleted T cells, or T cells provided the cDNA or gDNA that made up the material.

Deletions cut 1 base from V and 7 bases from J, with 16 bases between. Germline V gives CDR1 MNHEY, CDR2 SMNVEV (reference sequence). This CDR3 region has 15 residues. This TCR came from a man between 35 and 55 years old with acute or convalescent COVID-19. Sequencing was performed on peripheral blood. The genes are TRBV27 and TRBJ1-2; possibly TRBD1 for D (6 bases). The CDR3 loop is CASSLYQGMMRGYTF. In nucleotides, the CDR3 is TGTGCCAGCAGTTTATACCAGGGGATGATGCGTGGCTACACCTTC.